This is a list of T cell receptor beta chains from one sample in a study of blood T cell repertoires in COVID-19. Generated by immunoSEQ multiplex PCR, the TCRdb table keeps only in-frame clones and is missing some. The sample carries roughly 330,000 clones, more than 70% recorded once. Sequencing input: PBMCs or T cells enriched from blood (not recorded which). Receptors originate from a woman aged 25 to 39 who had recovered from COVID-19. CDR3s include the opening cysteine and the closing phenylalanine or tryptophan. The D gene is left open where the match is weak. Clone size, where shown, is once, few, many, or a class for clones that have expanded.

clone_size	d_call	v_call	j_call	cdr3_aa	cdr3_nt
once	.	TRBV19	TRBJ1-1	CASRPEQYMNTEAFF	TGTGCCAGTAGACCGGAACAGTACATGAACACTGAAGCTTTCTTT
once	.	TRBV19	TRBJ1-5	CASSIDPLGPQHF	TGTGCCAGTAGTATAGATCCCCTAGGGCCCCAGCATTTT
.	.	TRBV12-3/TRBV12-4	TRBJ1-1	CASISPHEAFF	TGTGCCAGCATTAGCCCCCATGAAGCTTTCTTT
.	.	TRBV5-4	TRBJ1-2	CASSLGESPYGYTF	TGTGCCAGCAGCTTGGGGGAGAGTCCCTATGGCTACACCTTC
.	TRBD1	TRBV29-1	TRBJ1-2	CSVGGEQGGFNYGYTF	TGCAGCGTTGGTGGGGAACAGGGGGGATTTAACTATGGCTACACCTTC
.	.	TRBV9	TRBJ1-6	CASSVVRGDYNSPLHF	TGTGCCAGCAGCGTAGTGCGGGGCGACTATAATTCACCCCTCCACTTT
.	TRBD2	TRBV9	TRBJ2-5	CASSVGGTSASEETQYF	TGTGCCAGCAGCGTAGGGGGGACTAGCGCATCAGAAGAGACCCAGTACTTC
.	.	TRBV6-5	TRBJ1-6	CASSYSAGDNSPLHF	TGTGCCAGCAGTTACTCCGCAGGGGATAATTCACCCCTCCACTTT
.	.	TRBV28	TRBJ2-5	CASRQGIETQYF	TGTGCCAGCAGACAGGGAATCGAGACCCAGTACTTC
.	.	TRBV29-1	TRBJ1-1	CSVRRNTEAFF	TGCAGCGTTCGGAGGAACACTGAAGCTTTCTTT
few	TRBD1	TRBV19	TRBJ2-2	CASSRTGSSGELFF	TGTGCCAGTAGTAGGACAGGGAGCTCCGGGGAGCTGTTTTTT
.	.	TRBV4-1	TRBJ1-1	CASSQVFSWDIEAFF	TGCGCCAGCAGCCAAGTCTTCTCATGGGACATCGAAGCTTTCTTT
.	.	TRBV19	TRBJ2-2	CASSMQAFANTGELFF	TGTGCCAGTAGTATGCAGGCCTTCGCGAACACCGGGGAGCTGTTTTTT
.	.	TRBV4-1	TRBJ1-2	CASSQEMADGYTF	TGCGCCAGCAGCCAAGAGATGGCTGATGGCTACACCTTC
.	.	TRBV5-1	TRBJ1-2	CASSLLSRGGYGYTF	TGCGCCAGCAGCTTGTTGTCCCGGGGTGGCTATGGCTACACCTTC
.	TRBD2	TRBV28	TRBJ2-1	CASSIAGVYNEQFF	TGTGCCAGCAGTATAGCGGGGGTCTACAATGAGCAGTTCTTC
.	TRBD1	TRBV4-1	TRBJ2-7	CASSPLPGTGVDEQYF	TGCGCCAGCAGCCCCTTACCCGGTACAGGGGTGGACGAGCAGTACTTC
.	.	TRBV18	TRBJ1-2	CASSPRQSQGIGYTF	TGTGCCAGCTCACCACGACAGTCCCAAGGAATTGGCTACACCTTC
.	.	TRBV19	TRBJ2-2	CASSFSQGTGELFF	TGTGCCAGTAGTTTCTCTCAGGGGACCGGGGAGCTGTTTTTT